This TCR beta chain originates from a study of Graves' ophthalmopathy and Graves' hyperthyroidism. PBMCs came from more than 8 ml of fresh peripheral blood. Amplified TCR beta CDR3 regions were obtained using RNA transcripts as template. HTBI primers were employed in first-round RT-PCR, then a second-round multiplex PCR followed. Via MiXCR, TCRdb re-called the multiplex PCR reads, giving one row per CDR3 protein. This table has about 400,000 distinct CDR3 sequences, about 16% appearing once. J gave up 4 bases and V 4 bases, and 7 bases lay outside the gene matches. The CDR3 covers 14 residues. The germline V gene has CDR1 SGDLS and CDR2 YYNGEE. In its sample, this clonotype was seen many times. What it binds is not known. General study points: Ophthalmopathy could be told apart from stable hyperthyroidism by a 13-signature model (about 88% sensitivity, 70% to 84% specificity).

The sample taken for sequencing was peripheral blood. J is TRBJ2-7 and V is TRBV9, with 8 positions matching TRBD1. This TCR came from a woman younger than 35 with stable Graves' hyperthyroidism. The CDR3 bases are TGTGCCAGCAGCCCCTCGGACAGGGCATACGAGCAGTACTTC. This codes for CASSPSDRAYEQYF.